This section outlines one T cell receptor (beta chain) sequence together with its context. What it binds is not known. Vbeta (60) and Jbeta (13) primers were used in the PCR. The repertoire was sequenced with immunoSEQ multiplex PCR; TCRdb's copy has only in-frame clones and lacks some. This table has about 97,000 clones, 63% appearing once. This entry belongs to a study of cytomegalovirus exposure and HLA in healthy donors. V lost 6 bases and J 10 bases, leaving 21 bases between the germline ends. This CDR3 is built from 14 residues. The germline V gene encodes CDR1 SNHLY and CDR2 FYNNEI. The study's findings and limits: Rare TCR sequences dominated, though some public TCRs recurred in many donors. HLA allele associations emerged for 15,000 to 20,000 TCR beta sequences in a later analysis, at 0.05 false discovery rate.

This chain joins TRBV2 and TRBJ1-1; perhaps TRBD1 as D (5 bases). Sequenced input: PBMCs. This TCR was recovered from a human donor in good health. CDR3 loop: CASSTQGLPQGAFF. The CDR3 DNA reads as TGTGCCAGCAGCACCCAGGGCCTCCCCCAGGGAGCTTTCTTT.